The clone carrying this T cell receptor beta chain was detected only a few times. The data were taken from a study of T cells after yellow fever vaccination. V trimming: 6 bases; J trimming: 4 bases; junction bases outside the gene matches: 8. Per germline, CDR1 DFQATT and CDR2 SNEGSKA (reference sequence). There are 13 residues in the CDR3. One entry per CDR3 protein results from TCRdb running MiXCR on the 5' RACE reads. The sample holds around 340,000 distinct CDR3 sequences, about an eighth seen once. The chain uses TRBV20-1 and TRBJ2-5, with TRBD2 identical over 7 bases. Sequences were derived from CD4+ T cells sorted from PBMCs, sampled 15 days after the yellow fever booster vaccination. The TCR comes from a man younger than 30 who received the YFV17D yellow fever vaccine. CDR3 DNA: TGCAGTGCCACTCGACTAGCCCGAGAGACCCAGTACTTC. It codes for CSATRLARETQYF.